The clone carrying this T cell receptor (beta chain) was detected ten times or more. Antigen specificity is unknown. The data were obtained in a study of identical twins. V dropped 3 bases and J dropped 5; count of bases not matched to a gene: 10. CDR3 length: 16 amino acids. CDR1 and CDR2 (germline): SGHRS, YFSETQ. TCRdb fed the 5' RACE reads into MiXCR, producing one record per CDR3 protein. The sample holds hundreds of thousands of distinct CDR3 sequences, 6% to 6.5% seen once. Study conclusions and caveats: Surplus twin overlap in beta out-of-frame sequences was less pronounced.

Sample: naive T cells sorted from blood. This clonotype was obtained from a young man in good health. The chain is built from TRBV5-1 and TRBJ2-1; 8 nucleotides match TRBD1. DNA of the CDR3: TGCGCCAGCAGCTGGACCCCCGGGACAGGTGACAATGAGCAGTTCTTC. Translation: CASSWTPGTGDNEQFF. Full variable domain (rest looked up from reference TRBV5-1 and TRBJ2-1): KAGVTQTPRYLIKTRGQQVTLSCSPISGHRSVSWYQQTPGQGLQFLFEYFSETQRNKGNFPGRFSGRQFSNSRSEMNVSTLELGDSALYLCASSWTPGTGDNEQFFGPGTRLTVL.